The source of this T cell receptor beta chain is a study of beta chain features in type 1 diabetes. Study conclusions and caveats: There was a possibility that cDNA sequencing over-represented cells with high TCR expression. Moderately but significantly shorter TCRB CDR3s were found in Type 1 diabetes patients in all four CD4+ subsets.

On this clone itself: Antigen specificity is unknown.

Looked up from germline, CDR1 is LNHDA and CDR2 is SQIVND (reference sequence). V dropped 5 bases and J dropped 8; count of bases not matched to a gene: 13. This CDR3 comprises 15 residues. The whole isolated RNA underwent reverse transcription, so sequencing captured expressed TCRB transcripts. Produced via immunoSEQ multiplex PCR; TCRdb's table is partial and in-frame only. The sample holds under 300,000 clones, about 14% seen once. The genes are TRBV19 and TRBJ1-1; 8 nucleotides agree with TRBD1. The sequence came from a man aged 25-45 years with type 1 diabetes. Sequenced sample: naive CD4+ T cells from blood. The CDR3 nucleotides are TGTGCCAGTAGTGCGGACCGGACAGGGAAGGGAGAAGCTTTCTTT. It encodes CASSADRTGKGEAFF.